This TCR beta chain was observed in a study of a mutant IDH1 vaccine in newly diagnosed glioma (dated by TCRdb to the early 2020s). In terms of the full investigation: Patients received eight vaccinations in weeks 1, 3, 5, 7, 11, 15, 19 and 23, corresponding to visits V03 through V10. In the chemotherapy-containing groups, vaccination started alongside temozolomide cycles, whereas in patients who had radiotherapy alone it started 4-6 weeks after radiotherapy. Of the roughly 34 treated patients, approximately 60% were male and about 40% were female, and the mean age was 40.4 years. Before enrollment, patients had received standard therapy of radiotherapy alone, temozolomide alone, or radiochemotherapy with temozolomide; most received the combination. Peripheral blood samples were drawn at six visits, namely V03 (baseline), V05, V07, V10, V12 and V13. Longitudinal TCRB deep sequencing was performed for around 23 treated patients wherever samples were available for exploratory analyses.

This clone was counted a single time. The antigen it recognizes is unknown. No per-base quality is available; no much larger clone lies one base away. The CDR3 numbers 14 residues from cysteine through phenylalanine. Only the CDR3 part of the read is kept: 42 bases, read in frame from the first base. Trimming removed 4 bases from V and 6 bases from J; the gene matches leave 6 bases unexplained. CDR1 and CDR2 (MNHNY, SVGAGI) derive from the germline V gene (reference sequence). Summary of the overall study and its limitations: Pseudoprogression seemed to be unrelated to changes in the top peripheral T cell clonotypes found by TCRB sequencing. Availability determined which PBMC samples were chosen for TCRB deep sequencing. The authors stated that sample limitations prevented analyses of patient blood samples from being reproduced. Across multiple MHC alleles, vaccine-induced immune responses were seen in more than 80% of patients.

The sample's time point, from its label and the paper: week 23, last vaccination. Each vaccine dose, consisting of 300 ug of a 20-mer mutant IDH1 peptide in Montanide, was administered subcutaneously with topical imiquimod. All donors had newly diagnosed IDH1-mutant astrocytomas of WHO grade 3 or 4 that showed loss of nuclear ATRX. The samples were drawn from NOA16, a multicentre, single-arm, open-label phase I trial in Germany that tested a mutant IDH1 peptide vaccine in humans for the first time. The DNeasy Blood and Tissue Kit was used to extract genomic DNA from EDTA blood for TCRB sequencing. Receptor amplification or capture employed the immunoSEQ multiplex PCR assay. Rearranged TCR beta chain sequences were amplified using the hsTCRB Kit according to the manufacturer's protocol. An Illumina MiSeq was used to sequence the TCRB libraries. The study's own analysis went as follows. Demultiplexing, trimming and gene mapping were performed with the kit vendor's proprietary platform. Drawn from immuneACCESS, this table holds only the in-frame rearrangements with V and J called that TCRdb kept. Clones are partly lost; checked studies trace under half to an unresolved V gene and leave the rest unexplained. V, J and clone size derive from that table, while D and trimming were established from the DNA sequence. This sample gives approximately 67,000 clones in total; approximately 80% of them show up just once. About an eighth of the sample belongs to the ten largest clones.

The chain employs TRBV6-6 and TRBJ1-1; TRBD1 agrees with 9 junctional bases. The source material was PBMCs, sampled from a glioma patient whose treatment included an IDH1 peptide vaccine. This sequence was found in a man aged 18 to 29 with glioma. The sequenced DNA: TGTGCCAGCAGTTCTCCCGGGACAGGGTCTGAAGCTTTCTTT. This translates into CASSSPGTGSEAFF.